The 29 T cell receptor beta chains below were found in one sample sequenced in a study of cytomegalovirus exposure and HLA in healthy donors. Profiling relied on immunoSEQ multiplex PCR, and the TCRdb table lists in-frame clones only, not all of them. The table shows 60,000 to 85,000 clones, with nearly 95% occurring only once. Sequenced sample: PBMCs. The receptors come from a man aged 18-30 years in good health and CMV-seropositive.

CDR3 coding DNA: TGCAGCGTTGATCGGACTAGTATTATGACTAGCACAGATACGCAGTATTTT. This codes for CSVDRTSIMTSTDTQYF. The chain links TRBV29-1 to TRBJ2-3; 7 nucleotides align to TRBD2. Germline CDR1 is SQVTM and CDR2 is ANQGSEA. This CDR3 is built from 17 residues. V lost 3 bases, J lost 0 bases, and 12 bases stayed unmatched.

This rearrangement joins TRBV28 to TRBJ2-1, with 14 bases lining up with TRBD2. The CDR3 has 18 residues. Trimming removed 5 bases from V and 7 bases from J; junction bases left unmatched: 13. Germline-derived CDR1 and CDR2 are MDHEN and SYDVKM. CDR3 protein: CASSQIGTSGRPRNEQFF. In nucleotides, the CDR3 is TGTGCCAGCAGTCAAATAGGGACTAGCGGGAGACCTCGGAATGAGCAGTTCTTC.

The rearrangement joins TRBV27 to TRBJ2-5, with 9 bases lining up with TRBD2. The germline CDR1 and CDR2 sequences are MNHEY and SMNVEV (reference sequence). The ends lost 4 bases at V and 5 bases at J; junction bases unmatched: 11. CDR3 size: 16 residues. CDR3 DNA sequence: TGTGCCAGCAGTTCCTCTAGCGGGATAATGGCGGAGACCCAGTACTTC. The encoded protein is CASSSSSGIMAETQYF.

This chain connects TRBV25-1 to TRBJ2-5; 8 nucleotides line up with TRBD2. Losses at the gene ends were 0 bases for V and 3 bases for J; bases not matched to a gene: 6. Germline V gene lookup returns CDR1 MGHDK and CDR2 SYGVNS. This CDR3 comprises 16 residues. The CDR3 loop is CASSEYITSGKETQYF. CDR3 in DNA: TGTGCCAGCAGTGAATATATAACTAGCGGAAAAGAGACCCAGTACTTC.

The chain carries TRBV5-1 and TRBJ1-2; the match to TRBD1 covers 11 bases. The germline V gene has CDR1 SGHRS and CDR2 YFSETQ. This CDR3 comprises 15 residues. The ends lost 2 bases at V and 8 bases at J; junction bases unmatched: 8. CDR3: CASSFQGQGARGYTF. Written as DNA, the CDR3 is TGCGCCAGCAGCTTCCAAGGACAGGGGGCGCGCGGCTACACCTTC.

The chain is built from TRBV4-2 and TRBJ2-7, with TRBD2 matching over 14 bases. The CDR3 covers 18 residues. The V and J ends lost 2 bases and 4 bases, in that order; junction bases with no gene match: 10. The germline CDR1 and CDR2 sequences are LGHNA and YNFKEQ. The CDR3 DNA reads TGTGCCAGCAGCCAAAGAACCGGGACTAGCGGGGGACTTTACGAGCAGTACTTC. This encodes CASSQRTGTSGGLYEQYF.

Only a few counts were recorded for this clone. This sequence joins TRBV6-5 and TRBJ1-1; 7 nucleotides align to TRBD1. The CDR3 covers 14 residues. Germline V gene data show CDR1 as MNHEY and CDR2 as SVGAGI. Losses at the gene ends were 4 bases for V and 1 base for J; bases not matched to a gene: 3. The CDR3 DNA is TGTGCCAGCAGTTCCGGGACAGCGAACACTGAAGCTTTCTTT. It translates to CASSSGTANTEAFF.

The V gene is TRBV2, the J gene TRBJ2-1, with 9 bases fitting TRBD2. The V gene end was trimmed by 7 bases and the J gene end by 5 bases; junction bases not matched to a gene: 3. This CDR3 spans 13 amino acids. The V gene's germline CDR1 is SNHLY and CDR2 FYNNEI. CDR3 coding DNA: TGTGCCAGCACGGCGGGAGGGAACAATGAGCAGTTCTTC. Translating gives CASTAGGNNEQFF.

The chain employs TRBV10-2 and TRBJ2-7, with TRBD2 as a possible D gene (5 bases). The CDR3 spans 12 residues. In germline, CDR1 is WSHSY, CDR2 SAAADI. V lost 3 bases, J lost 3 bases, and 6 bases lay in between. The chain's CDR3 is CASSELVYEQYF. CDR3 coding DNA: TGCGCCAGCAGTGAACTAGTCTACGAGCAGTACTTC.

The rearrangement uses TRBV7-9 and TRBJ1-1; TRBD1 matches at 7 bases. J was trimmed by 0 bases and V by 5 bases; bases with no gene match: 3. This CDR3 is 14 amino acids long. Looked up from germline, CDR1 is SEHNR and CDR2 is FQNEAQ (reference sequence). CDR3 in amino acids: CASSLQGLNTEAFF. In DNA form, the CDR3 reads TGTGCCAGCAGCCTACAGGGGTTGAACACTGAAGCTTTCTTT.

The table lists this clone with a count of one. The chain carries TRBV7-2 and TRBJ2-2; D is unclear. The CDR3 covers 15 residues. Germline CDR1 and CDR2: SGHTA and FQGNSA. Trimming took off 1 base at V and 4 bases at J, with 10 bases between the two ends. The CDR3 DNA follows: TGTGCCAGCAGCTTAGGACTCACTATCACCGGGGAGCTGTTTTTT. It codes for CASSLGLTITGELFF.

The rearrangement links TRBV6-1 to TRBJ2-3; tentatively, D is TRBD2 (6 bases). This CDR3 is 13 amino acids long. The germline gives CDR1 MNHNS, CDR2 SASEGT. Trimming removed 9 bases from V and 3 bases from J, with 13 bases in between. The CDR3 region has the DNA TGTGCCAGTGCGGGACGGCCTACAGATACGCAGTATTTT. Its translation: CASAGRPTDTQYF.

This clone was observed a handful of times. The J gene is TRBJ1-1, the V gene TRBV9; D unresolved. V was shortened by 0 bases and J by 1 base, with 10 bases between the two germline ends. This CDR3 spans 15 amino acids. CDR1 is SGDLS, CDR2 YYNGEE, per germline. CDR3 DNA sequence: TGTGCCAGCAGCGTAGTCTCGGTGCCGAACACTGAAGCTTTCTTT. Amino acids: CASSVVSVPNTEAFF.

The V gene is TRBV11-2, the J gene TRBJ1-1; the D gene is possibly TRBD1 (6 bases). CDR1 is SGHAT and CDR2 is FQNNGV in the germline V gene. The CDR3 has 14 amino acids. V lost 0 bases to trimming and J lost 9 bases, with 14 bases between them. The CDR3 DNA is TGTGCCAGCAGCTTAGAGAGGGGGAATTCTCAAGCTTTCTTT. Protein: CASSLERGNSQAFF.

CDR3 protein: CASNRRGLDTEAFF. CDR3 in DNA: TGTGCCAGCAACCGACGGGGGTTAGACACTGAAGCTTTCTTT. The chain links TRBV5-5 to TRBJ1-1, with a tentative D call TRBD1 (5 bases). Germline CDR1 and CDR2: SGHKS and YYEKEE (reference sequence). This CDR3 spans 14 amino acids. V was trimmed by 6 bases and J by 3 bases, leaving 15 bases between them. Using reference TRBV5-5 and TRBJ1-1 for the parts outside the CDR3, the full variable domain is DAGVTQSPTHLIKTRGQQVTLRCSPISGHKSVSWYQQVLGQGPQFIFQYYEKEERGRGNFPDRFSARQFPNYSSELNVNALLLGDSALYLCASNRRGLDTEAFFGQGTRLTVV.

The chain combines TRBV19 with TRBJ2-7, with TRBD1 matching over 9 bases. Unmatched junction bases numbered 16, after V lost 7 bases and J lost 3 bases. The CDR3 totals 17 residues. Germline CDR1 LNHDA, CDR2 SQIVND (reference sequence). DNA for the CDR3: TGTGCCAGTAATTCGGACAGGGGAGGTCCTAGCTGCTACGAGCAGTACTTC. It yields the protein CASNSDRGGPSCYEQYF.

J is TRBJ1-1 and V is TRBV6-5; maybe TRBD1 (5 bases). Trimming pared 7 bases from V and 1 base from J, leaving 10 bases between. The CDR3 extends over 13 amino acids. Germline loops: CDR1 MNHEY, CDR2 SVGAGI. DNA for the CDR3: TGTGCCAGCAAAAGGACATCGAACACTGAAGCTTTCTTT. Its protein is CASKRTSNTEAFF.

The rearrangement links TRBV2 to TRBJ2-3; unclear D gene. Trimming stripped 4 bases from V and 5 bases from J, with 7 bases between. The germline V gene encodes CDR1 SNHLY and CDR2 FYNNEI. This CDR3 contains 12 residues. CDR3 sequence: CASSAVRDTQYF. CDR3 in DNA: TGTGCCAGCAGTGCCGTTCGAGATACGCAGTATTTT.

The rearrangement uses TRBV7-6 and TRBJ1-4; 8 positions agree with TRBD1. Trimming cost V 5 bases and J 8 bases; bases outside gene matches: 7. This CDR3 region has 14 residues. Germline V gene sequence: CDR1 SGHVS, CDR2 FNYEAQ. CDR3 sequence: CASSPTGEGEKLFF. For the CDR3, the DNA is TGTGCCAGCAGCCCGACAGGGGAAGGGGAAAAACTGTTTTTT. Filled out from reference TRBV7-6 and TRBJ1-4, the complete variable domain reads GAGVSQSPRYKVTKRGQDVALRCDPISGHVSLYWYRQALGQGPEFLTYFNYEAQQDKSGLPNDRFSAERPEGSISTLTIQRTEQRDSAMYRCASSPTGEGEKLFFGSGTQLSVL.

The V and J genes are TRBV9 and TRBJ2-1, with D possibly being TRBD2 (6 bases). From germline, CDR1 is SGDLS and CDR2 YYNGEE. Between the trimmed V and J ends, which lost 0 bases and 3 bases, there was a span of 13 bases. The CDR3 loop spans 16 amino acids. The CDR3 region has the DNA TGTGCCAGCAGCGTAGATTTAGCGGCACTCTACAATGAGCAGTTCTTC. Amino acids: CASSVDLAALYNEQFF.

The V gene is TRBV14, the J gene TRBJ2-2; 7 bases match TRBD2. The CDR3 sequence is 16 residues long. Trimming took 3 bases from V and 6 from J; bases not matched to a gene: 10. Looked up from germline, CDR1 is SGHDN and CDR2 is FVKESK. The CDR3 loop is CASSQGIAGQSGELFF. Here the CDR3 DNA reads TGTGCCAGCAGCCAGGGAATAGCGGGTCAATCCGGGGAGCTGTTTTTT.

This clone was picked up one time. This sequence joins TRBV28 and TRBJ2-7; D is undetermined. Germline CDR1 MDHEN, CDR2 SYDVKM. Trimming left V 3 bases short and J 0 bases short, with 21 bases between. The CDR3 totals 18 residues. CDR3 DNA: TGTGCCAGCAGTTTTTATCTCGTGGGCGACCCCAGCTCCTACGAGCAGTACTTC. Protein sequence: CASSFYLVGDPSSYEQYF.

The rearrangement uses TRBV7-9 and TRBJ2-3; D is perhaps TRBD2 (6 bases). The germline gives CDR1 SEHNR, CDR2 FQNEAQ (reference sequence). Trimming cost V 3 bases and J 0 bases, with 7 bases left between them. The CDR3 has 14 amino acids. The DNA of the CDR3 is TGTGCCAGCAGCTTTGGAGGGAGCACAGATACGCAGTATTTT. This codes for CASSFGGSTDTQYF.

The chain links TRBV28 to TRBJ2-7; 7 bases are a match to TRBD1. Germline V CDR1 and CDR2: MDHEN, SYDVKM. This CDR3 spans 14 amino acids. V trimming: 4 bases; J trimming: 2 bases; junction bases outside the gene matches: 5. This CDR3 is CASSSGQIPYEQYF. DNA for the CDR3: TGTGCCAGCAGTTCGGGACAGATTCCCTACGAGCAGTACTTC.

The chain has TRBV5-1 and TRBJ2-7; 7 bases are a match to TRBD2. This CDR3 region has 15 residues. The germline V gene encodes CDR1 SGHRS and CDR2 YFSETQ. Germline trimming cut 0 bases from V and 1 base from J; bases unmatched to any gene: 4. CDR3 DNA: TGCGCCAGCAGCTTGGAAGCGGGGCCGTCCTACGAGCAGTACTTC. Its translation is CASSLEAGPSYEQYF.

V gene TRBV19 combines with J gene TRBJ1-1; TRBD1 might be the D (6 bases). CDR1 is LNHDA and CDR2 is SQIVND in the germline V gene (reference sequence). The CDR3 spans 17 residues. Trimming pared 7 bases from V and 0 bases from J, leaving 21 bases between. The CDR3: CASTSLTGRGMNTEAFF. CDR3 in DNA: TGTGCCAGTACCTCTCTAACCGGGAGGGGGATGAACACTGAAGCTTTCTTT.

This rearrangement joins TRBV4-1 to TRBJ2-5; TRBD2 agrees at 7 bases. V lost 3 bases, J lost 1 base, and 11 bases stayed unmatched. Germline CDR1 MGHRA, CDR2 YSYEKL. This CDR3 is built from 17 residues. The CDR3 loop reads CASSQPSSGHSQETQYF. The CDR3 DNA reads as TGCGCCAGCAGCCAGCCATCTAGCGGACATTCCCAAGAGACCCAGTACTTC.

V is TRBV7-9 and J is TRBJ2-6; possibly TRBD2 for D (5 bases). Between the trimmed V and J ends, which lost 4 bases and 0 bases, there was a span of 19 bases. The CDR3 runs to 19 residues. CDR1 is SEHNR, CDR2 FQNEAQ, per germline (reference sequence). The CDR3 is CASSSKRTGFSSGANVLTF. The CDR3, as DNA: TGTGCCAGCAGCTCCAAACGGACGGGATTTAGCTCTGGGGCCAACGTCCTGACTTTC.

The V and J genes are TRBV6-1 and TRBJ1-5, with D perhaps TRBD1 (5 bases). The ends were cut back, 6 bases at V and 7 bases at J, with 13 bases in the middle. The CDR3 consists of 13 residues. Looked up from germline, CDR1 is MNHNS and CDR2 is SASEGT. The CDR3 DNA reads as TGTGCCAGCAGCGCCAGATGGGGCCAGCCCCAGCATTTT. It is translated as CASSARWGQPQHF.